These 8 T cell receptor beta chains were all obtained from the same sample, sequenced in a study of cytomegalovirus exposure and HLA in healthy donors. Method: immunoSEQ multiplex PCR; TCRdb's copy keeps in-frame clones and lacks some. The sample gives some 69,000 clones, roughly 96% of which show up once; 2% to 2.5% is in the top ten. The sample consisted of PBMCs. The receptors shown here come from a man aged 18 to 29 in good health and CMV-seronegative.

The chain combines TRBV9 with TRBJ2-5, with 12 nucleotides matching TRBD2. This CDR3 spans 18 amino acids. V lost 0 bases to trimming and J lost 2 bases; unmatched junction nucleotides: 8. Germline values: CDR1 SGDLS, CDR2 YYNGEE. DNA for the CDR3: TGTGCCAGCAGCGTAGGGACTAGCGGGACTTACAATCAAGAGACCCAGTACTTC. Translated: CASSVGTSGTYNQETQYF.

The genes are TRBV6-1 and TRBJ2-6; tentatively, D is TRBD1 (6 bases). This CDR3 spans 15 amino acids. Trimming shortened V by 8 bases and J by 2 bases, and 13 bases separated the two germline ends. In germline, CDR1 is MNHNS, CDR2 SASEGT. The CDR3 here is CASFGQMTGANVLTF. DNA for the CDR3: TGTGCCAGCTTTGGACAGATGACTGGGGCCAACGTCCTGACTTTC.

CDR3 sequence (DNA): TGTGCCAGCAGCTCAACTACAGGGACTGGGGCCAACGTCCTGACTTTC. Amino acids: CASSSTTGTGANVLTF. The chain uses TRBV11-3 and TRBJ2-6; possibly TRBD1 for D (6 bases). Germline V CDR1 and CDR2: SGHNT, YENEEA. This CDR3 has 16 residues. Trimming took 4 bases from V and 2 from J, leaving 12 bases between them. Complete variable domain (other parts from reference TRBV11-3 and TRBJ2-6): EAGVVQSPRYKIIEKKQPVAFWCNPISGHNTLYWYLQNLGQGPELLIRYENEEAVDDSQLPKDRFSAERLKGVDSTLKIQPAELGDSAVYLCASSSTTGTGANVLTFGAGSRLTVL.

The chain employs TRBV19 and TRBJ1-1; a possible D gene is TRBD1 (6 bases). Trimming shortened V by 5 bases and J by 3 bases, and 16 bases separated the two germline ends. CDR1 and CDR2 (germline): LNHDA, SQIVND (reference sequence). This CDR3 spans 15 amino acids. CDR3 coding DNA: TGTGCCAGTAGTGGCGTACAGGGATCTTACACTGAAGCTTTCTTT. It codes for CASSGVQGSYTEAFF.

This chain uses TRBV19 with TRBJ1-4, with TRBD1 matching over 10 bases. Germline V gene data show CDR1 as LNHDA and CDR2 as SQIVND (reference sequence). V dropped 4 bases and J dropped 15; count of bases not matched to a gene: 5. The CDR3 has 12 amino acids. The CDR3 reads CASSTSGTGVFF. The CDR3, as DNA: TGTGCCAGTAGTACCTCCGGGACAGGGGTGTTTTTT.

V gene TRBV28 combines with J gene TRBJ1-4, with TRBD1 identical over 9 bases. Germline V gene data show CDR1 as MDHEN and CDR2 as SYDVKM. V was clipped by 7 bases and J by 7 bases; unmatched bases: 10. CDR3 length equals 15 residues. DNA of the CDR3: TGTGCCAGCACAAGAATCGGGACAGGGCGTGAAAAACTGTTTTTT. Protein product: CASTRIGTGREKLFF.

The V and J genes are TRBV5-1 and TRBJ2-5, with TRBD2 matching over 13 bases. V shed 3 bases and J 5 bases; nucleotides not matched to a gene: 7. In germline, CDR1 is SGHRS, CDR2 YFSETQ. The CDR3 covers 16 residues. This CDR3 is CASSSGTSGTLETQYF. The CDR3 bases are TGCGCCAGCAGCTCTGGGACTAGCGGGACTCTGGAGACCCAGTACTTC.

This chain uses TRBV5-1 with TRBJ1-4, with TRBD1 matching over 8 bases. Germline CDR1 reads SGHRS; CDR2 reads YFSETQ. Trimming at V came to 4 bases and at J to 3 bases, leaving 5 bases not matched to a gene. The CDR3 spans 15 residues. For the CDR3, the DNA is TGCGCCAGCAGCGATCCGGGACAGGCTAATGAAAAACTGTTTTTT. As protein: CASSDPGQANEKLFF. Full variable domain (outside the CDR3, taken from reference TRBV5-1 and TRBJ1-4): KAGVTQTPRYLIKTRGQQVTLSCSPISGHRSVSWYQQTPGQGLQFLFEYFSETQRNKGNFPGRFSGRQFSNSRSEMNVSTLELGDSALYLCASSDPGQANEKLFFGSGTQLSVL.